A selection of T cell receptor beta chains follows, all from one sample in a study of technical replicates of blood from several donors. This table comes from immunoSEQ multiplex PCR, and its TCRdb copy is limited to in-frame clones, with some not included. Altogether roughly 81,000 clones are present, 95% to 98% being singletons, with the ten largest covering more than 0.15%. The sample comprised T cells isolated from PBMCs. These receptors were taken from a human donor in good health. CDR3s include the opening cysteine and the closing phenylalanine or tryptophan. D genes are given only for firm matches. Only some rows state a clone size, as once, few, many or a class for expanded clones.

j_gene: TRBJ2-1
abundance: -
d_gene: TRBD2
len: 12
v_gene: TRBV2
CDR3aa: CASSAGAGVVFF
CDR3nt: TGTGCCAGCAGTGCGGGAGCGGGAGTGGTGTTCTTC

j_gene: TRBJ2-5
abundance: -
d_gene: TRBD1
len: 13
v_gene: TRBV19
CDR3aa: CASSTGGAETQYF
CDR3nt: TGTGCCAGTAGTACAGGGGGCGCAGAGACCCAGTACTTC

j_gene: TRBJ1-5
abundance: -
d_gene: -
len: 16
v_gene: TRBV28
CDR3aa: CASSLVAGGSNQPQHF
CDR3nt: TGTGCCAGCAGTTTGGTGGCCGGGGGAAGCAATCAGCCCCAGCATTTT

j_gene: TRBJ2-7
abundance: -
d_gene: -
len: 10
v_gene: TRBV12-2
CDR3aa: CVAGNYEQYF
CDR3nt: TGTGTTGCCGGTAACTACGAGCAGTACTTC

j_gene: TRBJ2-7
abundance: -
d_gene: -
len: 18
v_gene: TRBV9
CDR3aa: CASSVSTGSIGGSYEQYF
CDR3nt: TGTGCCAGCAGCGTCTCGACAGGGTCGATCGGAGGGTCCTACGAGCAGTACTTC

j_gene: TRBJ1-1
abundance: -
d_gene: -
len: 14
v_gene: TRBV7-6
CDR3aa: CASSSSAGLRGAFF
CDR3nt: TGTGCCAGCAGCTCAAGCGCGGGACTAAGGGGAGCTTTCTTT

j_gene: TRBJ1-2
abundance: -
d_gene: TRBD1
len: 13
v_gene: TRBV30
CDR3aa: CAWRAGTGIGYTF
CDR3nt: TGTGCCTGGAGGGCCGGGACAGGGATTGGCTACACCTTC

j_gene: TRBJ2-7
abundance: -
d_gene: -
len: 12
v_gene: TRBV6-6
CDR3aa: CASSITRNEQYF
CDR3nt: TGTGCCAGCAGTATAACTAGGAACGAGCAGTACTTC

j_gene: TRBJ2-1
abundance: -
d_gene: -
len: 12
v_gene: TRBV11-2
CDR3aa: CASRGGWNEQFF
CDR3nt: TGTGCCAGCAGGGGAGGTTGGAATGAGCAGTTCTTC

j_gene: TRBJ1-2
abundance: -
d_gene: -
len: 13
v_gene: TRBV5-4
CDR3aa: CASSLGGALVKTF
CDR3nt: TGTGCCAGCAGCTTGGGGGGCGCGCTGGTTAAAACCTTC

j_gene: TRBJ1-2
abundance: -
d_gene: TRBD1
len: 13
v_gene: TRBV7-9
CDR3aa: CASSQRDRAGYTF
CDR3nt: TGTGCCAGCAGCCAACGGGACAGGGCAGGCTACACCTTC

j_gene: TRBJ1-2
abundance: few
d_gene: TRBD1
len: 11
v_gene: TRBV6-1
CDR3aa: CASGQGYGYTF
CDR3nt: TGTGCCAGCGGACAGGGCTATGGCTACACCTTC

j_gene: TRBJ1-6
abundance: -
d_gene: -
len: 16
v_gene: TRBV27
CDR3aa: CASRRQGKSFNSPLHF
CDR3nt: TGTGCCAGCAGAAGGCAGGGGAAAAGTTTTAATTCACCCCTCCACTTT

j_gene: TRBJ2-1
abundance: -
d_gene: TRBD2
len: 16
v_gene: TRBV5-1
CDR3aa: CASSLYYGLAYGEQFF
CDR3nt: TGCGCCAGCAGCTTGTACTACGGACTAGCGTACGGTGAGCAGTTCTTC

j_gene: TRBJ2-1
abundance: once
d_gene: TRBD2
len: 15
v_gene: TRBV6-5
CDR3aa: CASSYSTAGGYEQFF
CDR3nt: TGTGCCAGCAGTTACTCGACGGCGGGGGGCTATGAGCAGTTCTTC

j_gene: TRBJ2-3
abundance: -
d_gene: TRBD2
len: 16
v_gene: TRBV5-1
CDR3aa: CASRNSGSRGTDTQYF
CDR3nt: TGCGCCAGCAGAAATAGCGGGAGTAGGGGAACAGATACGCAGTATTTT

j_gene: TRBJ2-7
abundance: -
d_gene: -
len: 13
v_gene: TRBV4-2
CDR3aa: CASSPEPGYEQYF
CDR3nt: TGTGCCAGCAGCCCAGAACCAGGTTACGAGCAGTACTTC

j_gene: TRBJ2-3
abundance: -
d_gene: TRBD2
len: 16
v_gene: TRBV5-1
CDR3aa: CASSFGLAGSTDTQYF
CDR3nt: TGCGCCAGCAGCTTTGGACTAGCGGGGAGCACAGATACGCAGTATTTT

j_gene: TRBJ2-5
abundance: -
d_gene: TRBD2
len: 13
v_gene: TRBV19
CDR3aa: CASSSGGRETQYF
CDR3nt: TGTGCCAGTAGTTCGGGGGGGCGAGAGACCCAGTACTTC

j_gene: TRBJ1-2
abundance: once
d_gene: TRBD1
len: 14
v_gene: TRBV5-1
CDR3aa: CASSSTGVTYGYTF
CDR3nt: TGCGCCAGCAGCTCGACAGGGGTTACCTATGGCTACACCTTC

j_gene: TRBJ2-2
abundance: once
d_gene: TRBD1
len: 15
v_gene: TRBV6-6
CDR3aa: CASSPDRANTGELFF
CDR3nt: TGTGCCAGCAGTCCAGACAGGGCGAACACCGGGGAGCTGTTTTTT

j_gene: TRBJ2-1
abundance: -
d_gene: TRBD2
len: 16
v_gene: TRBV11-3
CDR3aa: CASRQRLRGGDNEQFF
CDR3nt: TGTGCCAGCAGACAACGTTTGCGGGGGGGGGACAATGAGCAGTTCTTC

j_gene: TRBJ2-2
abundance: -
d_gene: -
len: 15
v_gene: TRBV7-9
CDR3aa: CAPTQNQGWSGELFF
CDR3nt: TGTGCCCCTACCCAGAATCAGGGATGGTCCGGGGAGCTGTTTTTT

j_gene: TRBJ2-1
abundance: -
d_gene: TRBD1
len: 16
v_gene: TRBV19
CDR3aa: CASSGLTGEAYNEQFF
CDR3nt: TGTGCCAGTAGTGGACTGACAGGGGAGGCATACAATGAGCAGTTCTTC